This section outlines one T cell receptor beta chain sequence together with its context. Its antigen is currently not known. It has no much larger one-base neighbor in the sample; base qualities were not kept. Donors were healthy HIV-negative adults with no recently reported acute infections or vaccinations. Every donor was a Caucasian adult living in Nashville, Tennessee, USA. Magnetic negative selection was used to enrich CD4+ T cells, after which naive cells were positively selected on CD45RA and the negative fraction became the memory subset. Blood was collected by leukapheresis, and PBMCs were isolated by Ficoll-Histopaque density gradient centrifugation and then cryopreserved in liquid nitrogen vapor phase. Purity and quantity of every magnetically sorted T cell population were checked by analytical flow cytometry. From each sorted fraction, genomic DNA was isolated and quantified by UV absorbance on a Nanodrop 2000c.

The junction carries 11 bases between V and J, which are trimmed by 4 bases and 1 base respectively. From the cysteine up to the phenylalanine, the CDR3 has a length of 15 residues. The read is trimmed to its CDR3 DNA, 45 bases read in frame from base 1. CDR1 and CDR2, looked up from the germline V gene (reference sequence), are GTSNPN and SVGIG. The data originate from a study of shared clonotypes between healthy human individuals (dated by TCRdb to about 2020). Notes on the research overall: A few men and two women, aged 18 to 49 years, made up the cohort. Per donor, three plates each were used for CD4 naive and CD4 memory, two for CD8 naive, and one for CD8 memory. The study deeply sequenced blood TCR repertoires of about five healthy adults to estimate repertoire size and the extent of clonotype sharing between individuals. To increase sequencing depth and limit assay-specific biases, different laboratories used diverse techniques to prepare libraries and sequence TCR repertoires. Per donor, leukapheresis produced somewhere between about 0.9 and 9.5 billion PBMCs.

Study-wide findings and limitations: Sharing across several donors was observed for about 4.8% of naive CD4, under 4% of naive CD8, about 2.3% of memory CD4, and about 0.38% of memory CD8 clonotypes. Naive subsets generally had larger estimated clonotype richness than memory subsets did. The small number of donors limited the genetic and exposure-history diversity represented. Pairwise subsampling led to the expectation that sequencing depth would affect the degree of clonotype sharing among donors. Higher generation probabilities were observed for clonotypes shared by all four sorted-subset donors than for non-shared clonotypes. Sampling was restricted to blood, and TCR repertoires in tissue are likely to differ from TCR repertoires in blood. Even with the large sequencing depth, rarefaction of the sorted-subset datasets indicated that sequencing was incomplete.

TCR CDR3 regions were amplified from genomic DNA by multiplex PCR using the deep immunoSEQ assay. Genomic DNA extracted from each cell subset was distributed evenly over all wells of several immunoSEQ 96-well plates, and each plate served as one replicate. Each replicate PCR for sorted subsets received around 200 ng genomic DNA, equal to tens of thousands of T cell genomes. The purified libraries were quantified using a Qubit 3.0 fluorometer, sized with a Bioanalyzer 2100, and then quantified again using the KAPA Library Quantification kit. A separate single-read 150-cycle Illumina NextSeq 550 flow cell was used to sequence each immunoSEQ 96-well plate. Per the source publication's procedure: Because the immunoSEQ output held only junctional sequences and lacked quality scores, the filtering could not match the filtering applied to full-length reads. Sequences were annotated with PyIR, a Python wrapper for IgBLAST v1.9, and V/J genes and CDR3 were assigned using IMGT germline references. Any read was removed if the V/J assignment was weak (E-value above 1e-6), the CDR3 was missing, or the read contained stop codons, out-of-frame junctions, or ambiguous translated residues. A V3J clonotype was defined by an identical inferred V gene, J gene, and CDR3 amino acid sequence. The percentage overlap between two repertoires was calculated by dividing the number of shared unique clonotypes by the size of the smaller repertoire. Richness of each repertoire was evaluated using RTK rarefaction, the Chao1 estimator, and Recon v2.1 estimates of unobserved clonotypes. OLGA was used to compute generation probabilities for all TCRbeta clonotypes that the gDNA method yielded from a handful of donors. This is the immuneACCESS table as TCRdb keeps it, with only in-frame sequences that have V and J called. A part of the clones is gone; compared with another copy, unresolved V genes explain less than half, and the rest is unexplained. V and J calls and clone size are as listed in that table; D and trimming were resolved from the DNA. This sample holds a few million clones; over 85% were observed only once. The ten largest clones add up to over 0.12% of the sample.

This sequence was found in a man between 18 and 29 years old in good health. Sequencing used naive CD4+ T cells sorted from blood. The sample's cell subset or site label is to be understood as: CD45RA+ positively selected. Recombination connected TRBV30 to TRBJ1-6, with the D gene too uncertain to name. The nucleotides read TGTGCCTGGAACGCGGGGAGGTCCTATAATTCACCCCTCCACTTT. Translated, this is CAWNAGRSYNSPLHF.